The clone carrying this T cell receptor (beta chain) was recorded at least ten times. Its antigen is still unknown. The data originate from a study of T cells in Graves' hyperthyroidism and ophthalmopathy. Pregnant or lactating patients were excluded, as were those with uncontrolled infection or other autoimmune disease. Source material for PBMCs was about 11 ml fresh peripheral blood. TCR beta CDR3 region amplification was performed from RNA transcripts. Researchers ran a first-round RT-PCR on the TCR CDR3 using the HTBI primer set. TCRdb passed the multiplex PCR reads through MiXCR, listing each CDR3 protein once. The sample holds 450,000 to 550,000 distinct CDR3 sequences; around a quarter are singletons and the top ten take roughly 10%. Whole-study findings and limits: Ophthalmopathy, as predicted by the model, came a median around 6.7 months after the prediction.

The TCR sequence derives from a woman aged 25 to 39 with Graves' ophthalmopathy. The sequenced sample was blood.

CDR3 region: CASSFSDRAEQYF. The CDR3 nucleotides are TGTGCCAGCAGTTTCTCGGACAGGGCCGAGCAGTACTTC. The chain combines TRBV6-2 or TRBV6-3 with TRBJ2-7; 8 bases line up with TRBD1. Germline CDR1 reads MNHEY; CDR2 reads SVGEGT. Trimming cost V 4 bases and J 6 bases; bases outside gene matches: 5. The CDR3 contains 13 residues.